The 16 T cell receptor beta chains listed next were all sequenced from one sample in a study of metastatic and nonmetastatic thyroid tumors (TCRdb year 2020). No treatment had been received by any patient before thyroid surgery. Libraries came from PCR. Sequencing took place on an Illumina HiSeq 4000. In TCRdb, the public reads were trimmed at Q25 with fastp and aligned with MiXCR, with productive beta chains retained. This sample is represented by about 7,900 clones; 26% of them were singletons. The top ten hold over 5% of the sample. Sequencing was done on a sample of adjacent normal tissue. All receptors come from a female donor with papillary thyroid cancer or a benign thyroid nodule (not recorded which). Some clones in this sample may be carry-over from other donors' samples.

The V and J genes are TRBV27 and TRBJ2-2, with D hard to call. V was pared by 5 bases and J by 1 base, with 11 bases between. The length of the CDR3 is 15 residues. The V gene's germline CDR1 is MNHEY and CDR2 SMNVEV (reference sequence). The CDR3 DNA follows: TGTGCCAGCAGTGAACGGGCGCAGAACACCGGGGAGCTGTTTTTT. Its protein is CASSERAQNTGELFF.

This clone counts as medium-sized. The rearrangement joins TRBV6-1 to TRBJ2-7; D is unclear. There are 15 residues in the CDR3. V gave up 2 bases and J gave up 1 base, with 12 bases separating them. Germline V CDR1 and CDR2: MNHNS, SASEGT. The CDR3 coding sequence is TGTGCCAGCAGTGAACGACTGGGGATTTCCTACGAGCAGTACTTC. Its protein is CASSERLGISYEQYF.

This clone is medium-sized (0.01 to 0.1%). The CDR3 sequence: CASSFGQGRTEAFF. For the CDR3, the DNA is TGTGCCAGCAGTTTCGGACAGGGAAGGACTGAAGCTTTCTTT. The rearrangement uses TRBV28 and TRBJ1-1, with 8 nucleotides matching TRBD1. Germline-derived CDR1 and CDR2 are MDHEN and SYDVKM. This CDR3 region has 14 residues. Trimming at V came to 3 bases and at J to 5 bases, leaving 5 bases not matched to a gene.

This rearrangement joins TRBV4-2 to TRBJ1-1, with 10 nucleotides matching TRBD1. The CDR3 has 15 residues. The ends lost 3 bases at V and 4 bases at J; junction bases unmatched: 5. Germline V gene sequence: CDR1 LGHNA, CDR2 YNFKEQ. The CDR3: CASSQPGQGTTEAFF. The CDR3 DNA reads TGTGCCAGCAGCCAGCCGGGACAGGGGACCACTGAAGCTTTCTTT.

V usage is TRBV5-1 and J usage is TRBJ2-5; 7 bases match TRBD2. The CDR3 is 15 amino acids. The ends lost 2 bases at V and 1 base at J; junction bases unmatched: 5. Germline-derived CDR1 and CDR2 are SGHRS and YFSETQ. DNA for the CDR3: TGCGCCAGCAGCTTTAGCCTAGCGGCCCAAGAGACCCAGTACTTC. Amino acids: CASSFSLAAQETQYF.

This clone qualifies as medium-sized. The CDR3 nucleotides are TGTGCCAGCAGCCGCACCCAGGGCTCTGGAAACACCATATATTTT. This sequence encodes CASSRTQGSGNTIYF. V gene TRBV7-9 combines with J gene TRBJ1-3, with D possibly TRBD1 on 5 matching bases. Deletions cut 5 bases from V and 0 bases from J, with 11 bases between. This CDR3 contains 15 residues. Germline V gives CDR1 SEHNR, CDR2 FQNEAQ (reference sequence).

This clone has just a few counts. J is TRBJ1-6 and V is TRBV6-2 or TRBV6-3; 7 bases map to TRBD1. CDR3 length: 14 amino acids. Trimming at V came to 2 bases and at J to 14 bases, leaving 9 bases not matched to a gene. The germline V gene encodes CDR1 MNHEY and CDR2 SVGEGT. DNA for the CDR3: TGTGCCAGCAGTTACGCGGACAGGCTAGGGACCCTCCACTTT. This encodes CASSYADRLGTLHF.

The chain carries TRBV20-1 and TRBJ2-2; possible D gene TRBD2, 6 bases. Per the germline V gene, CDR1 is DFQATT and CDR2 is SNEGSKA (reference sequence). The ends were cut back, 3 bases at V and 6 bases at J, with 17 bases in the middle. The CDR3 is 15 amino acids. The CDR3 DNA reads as TGCAGTGCTAGGGTCTCAGGAGGGCGGGCCGGGGAGCTGTTTTTT. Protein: CSARVSGGRAGELFF.

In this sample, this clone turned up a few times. CDR3 in DNA: TGTGCCAGCAGTGCCCAGGTGGCAGGGCAGTTCTTC. This translates into CASSAQVAGQFF. The rearrangement uses TRBV6-1 and TRBJ2-1; D remains unclear. Trimming stripped 4 bases from V and 12 bases from J, with 13 bases between. Germline V lookup: CDR1 MNHNS, CDR2 SASEGT. The CDR3 has 12 amino acids.

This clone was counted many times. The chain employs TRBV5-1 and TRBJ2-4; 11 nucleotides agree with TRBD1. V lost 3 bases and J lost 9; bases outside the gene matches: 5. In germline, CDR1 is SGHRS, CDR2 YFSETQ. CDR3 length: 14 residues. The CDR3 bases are TGCGCCAGCAGCTCGGGACAGGGGGTAGGCATTCAGTACTTC. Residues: CASSSGQGVGIQYF.

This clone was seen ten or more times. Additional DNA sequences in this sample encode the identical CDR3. The CDR3 loop reads CASSFGSTEAFF. In DNA, the CDR3 is TGTGCCAGCAGTTTCGGCTCCACTGAAGCTTTCTTT. The chain links TRBV12-3 or TRBV12-4 to TRBJ1-1; D ambiguous. Deletions cut 3 bases from V and 4 bases from J, with 6 bases between. This CDR3 region has 12 residues.

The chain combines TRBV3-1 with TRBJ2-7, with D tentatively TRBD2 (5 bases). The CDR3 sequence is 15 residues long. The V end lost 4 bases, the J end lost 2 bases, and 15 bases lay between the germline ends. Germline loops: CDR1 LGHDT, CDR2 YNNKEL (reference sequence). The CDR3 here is CASSPMLLGTYEQYF. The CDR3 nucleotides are TGTGCCAGCAGCCCCATGTTACTAGGCACCTACGAGCAGTACTTC.

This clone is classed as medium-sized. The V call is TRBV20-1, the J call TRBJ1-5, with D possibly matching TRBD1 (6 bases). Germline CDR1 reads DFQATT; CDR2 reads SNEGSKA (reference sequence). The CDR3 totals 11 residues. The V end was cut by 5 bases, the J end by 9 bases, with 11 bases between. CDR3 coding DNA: TGCAGTGCTTCCACGACAGGGCCCCAGCATTTT. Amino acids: CSASTTGPQHF.

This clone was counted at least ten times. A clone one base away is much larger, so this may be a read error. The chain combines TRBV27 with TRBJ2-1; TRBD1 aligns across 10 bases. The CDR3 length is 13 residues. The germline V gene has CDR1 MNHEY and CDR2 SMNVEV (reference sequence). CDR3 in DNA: TGTGCCGGCGCCTGGACAGGGGGAAATGTGCAGTTCTTC. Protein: CAGAWTGGNVQFF.

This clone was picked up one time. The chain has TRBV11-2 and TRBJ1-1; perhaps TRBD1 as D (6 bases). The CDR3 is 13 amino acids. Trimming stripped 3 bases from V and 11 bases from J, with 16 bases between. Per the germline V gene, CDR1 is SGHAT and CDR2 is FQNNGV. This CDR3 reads CASSFNRASSAFF. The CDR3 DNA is TGTGCCAGCAGCTTTAACAGGGCCTCCTCTGCTTTCTTT.

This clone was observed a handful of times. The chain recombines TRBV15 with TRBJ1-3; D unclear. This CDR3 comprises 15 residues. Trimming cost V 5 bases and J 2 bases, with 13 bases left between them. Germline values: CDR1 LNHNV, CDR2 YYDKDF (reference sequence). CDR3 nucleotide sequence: TGTGCCACCAGCCAAGATTCGGGAACTGGAAACACCATATATTTT. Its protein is CATSQDSGTGNTIYF.